Each of the 27 T cell receptor beta chains below was sequenced from the same sample in a study of shared clonotypes between healthy human individuals. Profiling relied on immunoSEQ multiplex PCR, and the TCRdb table lists in-frame clones only, not all of them. This repertoire shows about 1.5 million clones, under 99% found once; its top ten account for roughly 0.4%. The sequenced sample was naive CD4+ T cells sorted from blood. Indicated subset: CD45RA+ positively selected. These receptors originate from a man younger than 40 in good health.

This clone occurred once. V gene TRBV7-9 combines with J gene TRBJ2-1; D gene unclear. The V end was cut by 0 bases, the J end by 12 bases, with 9 bases between. This CDR3 comprises 12 residues. CDR1 is SEHNR and CDR2 is FQNEAQ in the germline V gene (reference sequence). CDR3 nucleotide sequence: TGTGCCAGCAGCTTAGCGGGATATGTGCAGTTCTTC. This translates into CASSLAGYVQFF.

The chain is built from TRBV6-4 and TRBJ1-5; possible D gene TRBD1, 5 bases. V was pared by 3 bases and J by 2 bases, with 5 bases between. CDR3 length: 13 residues. The germline V gene has CDR1 MRHNA and CDR2 SNTAGT. The DNA for the CDR3 is TGTGCCAGCAGTGAGGGGGGCAATCAGCCCCAGCATTTT. It encodes CASSEGGNQPQHF.

The table lists this clone with a count of one. The chain has TRBV5-1 and TRBJ2-7; 11 positions agree with TRBD2. CDR1 SGHRS and CDR2 YFSETQ come from the germline V gene. V gave up 2 bases and J gave up 3 bases; unmatched junction bases: 4. The CDR3 spans 15 residues. CDR3 protein: CASSLTSGRNYEQYF. Written as DNA, the CDR3 is TGCGCCAGCAGCTTAACTAGCGGGAGAAACTACGAGCAGTACTTC.

The chain couples TRBV10-2 to TRBJ2-1, with 10 positions matching TRBD2. V was pared by 6 bases and J by 7 bases, with 6 bases of the junction left unmatched. Germline CDR1 WSHSY, CDR2 SAAADI. The CDR3 is 14 residues long. Written as DNA, the CDR3 is TGCGCCAGCAGGCTAGCGGGAGTACTGAATGAGCAGTTCTTC. Protein sequence: CASRLAGVLNEQFF.

The chain combines TRBV2 with TRBJ2-7; D may be TRBD1 (6 bases). CDR1 and CDR2 (germline): SNHLY, FYNNEI. CDR3 length equals 13 residues. Trimming left V 2 bases short and J 7 bases short, with 12 bases between. The DNA for the CDR3 is TGTGCCAGCAGTGAATGGAGAGACAGGGAGCAGTACTTC. It codes for CASSEWRDREQYF.

The rearrangement links TRBV2 to TRBJ2-7; 10 bases line up with TRBD2. The V gene end was trimmed by 7 bases and the J gene end by 2 bases; junction bases not matched to a gene: 8. Looked up from germline, CDR1 is SNHLY and CDR2 is FYNNEI. This CDR3 comprises 15 residues. Here the CDR3 reads CASMGAGGPTYEQYF. The DNA of the CDR3 is TGTGCCAGCATGGGAGCGGGAGGGCCTACCTACGAGCAGTACTTC.

The chain joins TRBV4-1 to TRBJ2-2; 10 nucleotides align to TRBD2. With 8 bases clipped from V and 3 bases from J, the junction kept 3 bases outside the gene matches. The germline CDR1 and CDR2 sequences are MGHRA and YSYEKL. The CDR3 has 14 residues. CDR3 residues: CASGAGGYTGELFF. DNA for the CDR3: TGCGCCAGCGGAGCGGGAGGGTACACCGGGGAGCTGTTTTTT.

The chain recombines TRBV19 with TRBJ2-1; TRBD2 aligns across 9 bases. The junction had 7 bases not matched to a gene; V was cut back by 7 bases and J by 6 bases. CDR1 is LNHDA and CDR2 is SQIVND in the germline V gene (reference sequence). The CDR3 loop spans 14 amino acids. CDR3 DNA sequence: TGTGCCAGTACGAGTCTAGCGGGACCCAATGAGCAGTTCTTC. Translating it yields CASTSLAGPNEQFF.

This clone has just one count. The rearrangement links TRBV7-3 to TRBJ2-3; 8 bases align to TRBD1. The CDR3 sequence is 16 residues long. V shed 5 bases, J shed 4 bases, and the junction held 11 bases outside the gene matches. The germline V gene has CDR1 SGHTA and CDR2 FQGTGA. CDR3 DNA: TGTGCCAGCAGCAACCTAACCGGGACAGGTGCAGATACGCAGTATTTT. Protein sequence: CASSNLTGTGADTQYF.

The rearrangement uses TRBV7-8 and TRBJ2-7; D may be TRBD1 (5 bases). V lost 5 bases and J lost 2, with 19 bases in between. The germline V gene encodes CDR1 SGHVS and CDR2 FQNEAQ. The CDR3 is 16 residues long. The CDR3 sequence: CASSKPRVALPYEQYF. CDR3 bases: TGTGCCAGCAGCAAGCCCAGGGTAGCTCTCCCCTACGAGCAGTACTTC.

The chain carries TRBV5-4 and TRBJ2-5; 8 nucleotides match TRBD2. The V gene's germline CDR1 is SGHNT and CDR2 YYREEE (reference sequence). Trimming took 3 bases from V and 5 from J; bases not matched to a gene: 15. The CDR3 extends over 17 amino acids. The CDR3 sequence is CASSSTTSVMNRETQYF. CDR3 DNA: TGTGCCAGCAGCTCGACGACTAGCGTGATGAACCGGGAGACCCAGTACTTC.

The chain recombines TRBV28 with TRBJ2-3; no definite D call. CDR3 length: 14 amino acids. Germline CDR1 MDHEN, CDR2 SYDVKM. V lost 9 bases and J 1 base, leaving 14 bases between the germline ends. CDR3 nucleotide sequence: TGTGCCAGTTACACTGTCGGAGGCACAGATACGCAGTATTTT. Translating gives CASYTVGGTDTQYF.

The V gene is TRBV25-1, the J gene TRBJ2-3; D remains ambiguous. The CDR3 totals 9 residues. V lost 11 bases to trimming and J lost 6 bases, with 6 bases between them. Germline CDR1 MGHDK, CDR2 SYGVNS. CDR3 nucleotide sequence: TGTGCCCCACTCGATACGCAGTATTTT. Translated: CAPLDTQYF.

The J gene is TRBJ1-5, the V gene TRBV28, with a tentative D call TRBD1 (5 bases). The CDR3 has 13 residues. Germline values: CDR1 MDHEN, CDR2 SYDVKM. The V end lost 7 bases, the J end lost 5 bases, and 12 bases lay between the germline ends. CDR3 bases: TGTGCCAGCACCATCGACAGTTATCAGCCCCAGCATTTT. Translated: CASTIDSYQPQHF.

The V gene is TRBV10-3, the J gene TRBJ2-2; 7 bases are shared with TRBD2. The CDR3 loop spans 14 amino acids. With 5 bases clipped from V and 5 bases from J, the junction kept 5 bases outside the gene matches. Germline V gives CDR1 ENHRY, CDR2 SYGVKD. CDR3 coding DNA: TGTGCCATCAGTTTTCAGGGAGGGACCGGGGAGCTGTTTTTT. The encoded protein is CAISFQGGTGELFF.

This chain uses TRBV15 with TRBJ2-7; TRBD2 agrees at 8 bases. The CDR3 sequence is 16 residues long. The V and J ends lost 1 base and 2 bases, in that order; junction bases with no gene match: 7. CDR1 LNHNV and CDR2 YYDKDF come from the germline V gene (reference sequence). Here the CDR3 reads CATSRGVRGAAYEQYF. DNA for the CDR3: TGTGCCACCAGCAGAGGCGTGCGGGGGGCAGCCTACGAGCAGTACTTC. The full variable domain, its missing parts supplied by reference TRBV15 and TRBJ2-7, is DAMVIQNPRYQVTQFGKPVTLSCSQTLNHNVMYWYQQKSSQAPKLLFHYYDKDFNNEADTPDNFQSRRPNTSFCFLDIRSPGLGDTAMYLCATSRGVRGAAYEQYFGPGTRLTVT.

The chain carries TRBV14 and TRBJ2-7; the match to TRBD1 covers 8 bases. Germline-derived CDR1 and CDR2 are SGHDN and FVKESK. V was clipped by 5 bases and J by 3 bases; unmatched bases: 9. This CDR3 is built from 15 residues. CDR3 amino acids: CASSFERTGIYEQYF. The DNA of the CDR3 is TGTGCCAGCAGCTTCGAAAGGACAGGGATCTACGAGCAGTACTTC.

This chain links TRBV18 with TRBJ2-7, with unresolved D. Germline V gives CDR1 KGHSH, CDR2 LQKENI. This CDR3 spans 14 amino acids. V lost 0 bases, J lost 5 bases, and 11 bases lay in between. CDR3 amino acids: CASSPPVGEDEQYF. In nucleotides, the CDR3 is TGTGCCAGCTCACCACCGGTCGGAGAGGACGAGCAGTACTTC.

This rearrangement joins TRBV11-2 to TRBJ1-1; D call uncertain. CDR1 SGHAT and CDR2 FQNNGV come from the germline V gene. The CDR3 runs 13 residues. The V gene lost 0 bases and the J gene lost 3 bases, with 5 bases spanning the gap. CDR3 sequence (DNA): TGTGCCAGCAGCTTAGAGACATACACTGAAGCTTTCTTT. This encodes CASSLETYTEAFF.

V gene TRBV7-9 combines with J gene TRBJ2-1, with 11 bases fitting TRBD2. V gave up 2 bases and J gave up 0 bases; unmatched junction bases: 9. The CDR3 loop spans 19 amino acids. Per the germline V gene, CDR1 is SEHNR and CDR2 is FQNEAQ (reference sequence). CDR3 region: CASSLITSGSPSSYNEQFF. CDR3 nucleotides: TGTGCCAGCAGCTTAATTACTAGCGGGAGCCCCAGCTCCTACAATGAGCAGTTCTTC.

CDR3 in amino acids: CASSLRLTTEAFF. In nucleotides, the CDR3 is TGTGCCAGCAGTTTACGGCTGACCACTGAAGCTTTCTTT. The V call is TRBV27, the J call TRBJ1-1, with no clear D. Germline V lookup: CDR1 MNHEY, CDR2 SMNVEV (reference sequence). Trimming removed 2 bases from V and 4 bases from J, with 8 bases in between. The CDR3 is made up of 13 amino acids.

The CDR3 spells CASSYSRGTAYYGYTF. The CDR3 DNA reads as TGTGCCAGCAGTTACTCGCGCGGGACAGCTTACTATGGCTACACCTTC. The chain joins TRBV6-5 to TRBJ1-2; 7 bases line up with TRBD1. This CDR3 comprises 16 residues. Trimming at V came to 0 bases and at J to 3 bases, leaving 7 bases not matched to a gene. Looked up from germline, CDR1 is MNHEY and CDR2 is SVGAGI.

The chain is built from TRBV10-3 and TRBJ2-7; 8 nucleotides agree with TRBD1. Germline V gene sequence: CDR1 ENHRY, CDR2 SYGVKD. CDR3 length equals 13 residues. Trimming removed 7 bases from V and 6 bases from J; junction bases left unmatched: 8. Here the CDR3 reads CAIMADRAGEQYF. For the CDR3, the DNA is TGTGCCATCATGGCGGACAGGGCGGGCGAGCAGTACTTC.

This rearrangement joins TRBV5-1 to TRBJ2-3, with TRBD2 matching 10 bases. Germline V gives CDR1 SGHRS, CDR2 YFSETQ. J gave up 3 bases and V 0 bases, and 4 bases lay outside the gene matches. The CDR3 contains 16 residues. The CDR3 spells CASSLVRAGGTDTQYF. The CDR3 DNA follows: TGCGCCAGCAGCTTGGTTCGAGCGGGAGGGACAGATACGCAGTATTTT.

The chain employs TRBV11-2 and TRBJ2-2; 11 nucleotides match TRBD2. CDR1 SGHAT and CDR2 FQNNGV come from the germline V gene. The CDR3 is 15 amino acids. V lost 3 bases and J lost 5; bases outside the gene matches: 2. The CDR3 loop reads CASSFLAGGTGELFF. The DNA of the CDR3 is TGTGCCAGCAGCTTCCTAGCGGGAGGAACCGGGGAGCTGTTTTTT.

V usage is TRBV10-2 and J usage is TRBJ1-5, with 7 bases aligning to TRBD1. V shed 6 bases, J shed 4 bases, and the junction held 6 bases outside the gene matches. This CDR3 comprises 14 residues. Germline V gives CDR1 WSHSY, CDR2 SAAADI. CDR3 DNA sequence: TGCGCCAGCAGGGCTGAGGGGGCTAATCAGCCCCAGCATTTT. Its protein is CASRAEGANQPQHF.

This sequence joins TRBV7-9 and TRBJ2-7, with 7 positions matching TRBD1. The CDR3 length is 15 residues. The V gene end was trimmed by 7 bases and the J gene end by 2 bases; junction bases not matched to a gene: 11. Germline lookup yields CDR1 SEHNR and CDR2 FQNEAQ (reference sequence). CDR3 in DNA: TGTGCCAGCACCCAACCGGGACAGAGTCCCTACGAGCAGTACTTC. Residues: CASTQPGQSPYEQYF.